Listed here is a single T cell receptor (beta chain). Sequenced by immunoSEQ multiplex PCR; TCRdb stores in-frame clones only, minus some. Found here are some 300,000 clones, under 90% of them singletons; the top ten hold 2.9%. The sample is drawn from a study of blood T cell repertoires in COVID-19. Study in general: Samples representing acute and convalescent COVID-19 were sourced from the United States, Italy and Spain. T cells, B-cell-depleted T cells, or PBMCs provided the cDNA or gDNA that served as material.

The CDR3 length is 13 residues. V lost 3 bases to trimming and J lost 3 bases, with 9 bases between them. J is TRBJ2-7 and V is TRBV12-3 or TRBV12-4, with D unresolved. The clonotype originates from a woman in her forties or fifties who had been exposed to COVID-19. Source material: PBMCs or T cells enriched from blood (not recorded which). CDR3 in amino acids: CASSLSQNYEQYF. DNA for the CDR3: TGTGCCAGCAGTTTGTCACAGAACTACGAGCAGTACTTC.